This T cell receptor beta chain was identified during a study of STAT5B mutations in CD4+ large granular lymphocyte leukemia. General study results and limits: About 26% of private leukemic clonotypes occurred rarely in other patients' non-leukemic repertoires. TRBV06-family usage was enriched in top patient clones (8/27) versus controls (2/35). Patient CD4-sorted repertoires looked more clonal than healthy CD4+ repertoires, even without putative leukemic clones.

Note on this clone: What it binds is unknown.

V lost 1 base to trimming and J lost 0 bases, with 12 bases between them. Germline CDR1 KGHSH, CDR2 LQKENI. The CDR3 consists of 17 residues. Sequenced by immunoSEQ multiplex PCR; TCRdb stores in-frame clones only, minus some. The sample yields around 47,000 clones, approximately 83% seen once. The TCR was taken from a human donor in good health. This chain connects TRBV18 to TRBJ2-2, with D unresolved. The specimen was CD4+ T cells from blood buffy coats. The CDR3 protein is CASSPLNPQANTGELFF. CDR3 in DNA: TGTGCCAGCTCACCACTTAACCCCCAGGCGAACACCGGGGAGCTGTTTTTT.